One T cell receptor (beta chain) is described in this entry. The record originates from a study of OX40 agonist ivuxolimab in advanced cancers. The germline V gene encodes CDR1 LNHDA and CDR2 SQIVND (reference sequence). V was cut by 1 base and J by 6 bases, with 13 bases left in between. The CDR3 consists of 15 residues. TCRdb's table, derived via immunoSEQ multiplex PCR, lists solely in-frame clones and lacks some. Among about 89,000 clones listed, 88% were seen once. This clonotype was sampled from an adult with an advanced solid tumor such as melanoma, head and neck, liver or kidney cancer. Here the sequenced sample was CD4+ or CD8+ T cells sorted from blood, taken in a trial of the OX40 agonist ivuxolimab. The genes are TRBV19 and TRBJ2-1; D is possibly TRBD1 (5 bases). The CDR3 spells CASSIGWAGSNEQFF. The CDR3 DNA is TGTGCCAGTAGTATAGGGTGGGCAGGGTCCAATGAGCAGTTCTTC.